The clone carrying this TCR beta chain turned up a few times. Described treatment: about 20 received Ad26.COV2.S at low or high dose, single or two shots; 5 received placebo; per-sample allocation not given. Sampling occurred on day 63 after the first vaccine or placebo injection. An adult aged 18-55 years in Boston served as the donor. Its platform was an Ad26 vector, and its expressed antigen was Wuhan-strain SARS-CoV-2 spike. The data were obtained in a study of Ad26.COV2.S vaccination and SARS-CoV-2 variants. Whole-study context: The trial was COV1001 and the donor's arm was Ad26.COV2.S. Intramuscularly, Ad26.COV2.S was given either once or twice, 56 days apart.

Here immunoSEQ multiplex PCR was the method, and the copy in TCRdb shows in-frame clones only, minus some. The sample records roughly 510,000 clones, around 88% being singletons. Here the sequenced sample was peripheral blood, taken in a trial of Ad26.COV2.S vaccine versus placebo. The receptor was derived from a person aged 18-65 years who received the Ad26.COV2.S COVID-19 vaccine or a placebo.

CDR3 sequence: CASSYTGAYGYTF. As DNA, the CDR3 is TGTGCCAGCAGCTATACAGGGGCCTATGGCTACACCTTC. The chain is built from TRBV9 and TRBJ1-2; 7 bases fit TRBD1. Germline CDR1 is SGDLS and CDR2 is YYNGEE. The CDR3 loop spans 13 amino acids. The V segment lost 4 bases and the J segment 4 bases; nucleotides outside the gene matches: 4.